This is a list of T cell receptor beta chains from one sample in a study of Ad26.COV2.S vaccination and SARS-CoV-2 variants. Method: immunoSEQ multiplex PCR; TCRdb's copy keeps in-frame clones and lacks some. The sample has a few hundred thousand clones; approximately 87% are singletons. The source material was peripheral blood, sampled in a trial of Ad26.COV2.S vaccine versus placebo. The source of these receptors is a person between 18 and 59 years old who received the Ad26.COV2.S COVID-19 vaccine or a placebo. The CDR3 runs from the conserved cysteine through the conserved F or W. Each record gives: clone size, D gene, J gene, V gene, CDR3 protein, CDR3 DNA. A D gene is named only where the DNA matches it firmly. The listing skips clone size in some rows; elsewhere it reads once, few, many or a size class.

clone size: -
D gene: -
J gene: TRBJ2-1
V gene: TRBV19
CDR3 protein: CASSIAAESSYNEQFF
CDR3 DNA: TGTGCCAGTAGTATTGCGGCTGAGAGCTCCTACAATGAGCAGTTCTTC

clone size: -
D gene: -
J gene: TRBJ2-1
V gene: TRBV5-4
CDR3 protein: CASSLATQSSYNEQFF
CDR3 DNA: TGTGCCAGCAGCTTGGCGACTCAGAGCTCCTACAATGAGCAGTTCTTC

clone size: -
D gene: -
J gene: TRBJ2-1
V gene: TRBV19
CDR3 protein: CASSMQGGYNEQFF
CDR3 DNA: TGTGCCAGTAGTATGCAGGGGGGGTACAATGAGCAGTTCTTC

clone size: -
D gene: -
J gene: TRBJ1-1
V gene: TRBV4-3
CDR3 protein: CASSQDGGYNTEAFF
CDR3 DNA: TGCGCCAGCAGCCAAGATGGGGGTTATAACACTGAAGCTTTCTTT

clone size: -
D gene: TRBD1
J gene: TRBJ2-2
V gene: TRBV6-1
CDR3 protein: CASSEQTGVTGELFF
CDR3 DNA: TGTGCCAGCAGTGAACAGACAGGGGTCACCGGGGAGCTGTTTTTT

clone size: -
D gene: TRBD1
J gene: TRBJ2-2
V gene: TRBV7-9
CDR3 protein: CASSLGQGGTTGELFF
CDR3 DNA: TGTGCCAGCAGCTTGGGACAGGGAGGAACCACCGGGGAGCTGTTTTTT

clone size: -
D gene: -
J gene: TRBJ2-2
V gene: TRBV7-3
CDR3 protein: CASSLVLSGELFF
CDR3 DNA: TGTGCCAGCAGCCTCGTTCTCTCCGGGGAGCTGTTTTTT

clone size: -
D gene: TRBD1
J gene: TRBJ1-1
V gene: TRBV30
CDR3 protein: CAWNRGMNTEAFF
CDR3 DNA: TGTGCCTGGAACAGGGGCATGAACACTGAAGCTTTCTTT

clone size: -
D gene: -
J gene: TRBJ1-1
V gene: TRBV5-6
CDR3 protein: CASSLEVGGHTEAFF
CDR3 DNA: TGTGCCAGCAGCTTGGAGGTGGGGGGCCACACTGAAGCTTTCTTT

clone size: few
D gene: -
J gene: TRBJ2-2
V gene: TRBV7-9
CDR3 protein: CASSRTGELFF
CDR3 DNA: TGTGCCAGCAGCCGGACTGGGGAGCTGTTTTTT

clone size: -
D gene: -
J gene: TRBJ2-5
V gene: TRBV11-2
CDR3 protein: CATKADVGRKARETQYF
CDR3 DNA: TGTGCCACGAAAGCGGACGTGGGGCGAAAAGCGAGGGAGACCCAGTACTTC

clone size: once
D gene: -
J gene: TRBJ2-1
V gene: TRBV13
CDR3 protein: CASRQTSHEQFF
CDR3 DNA: TGTGCCAGCAGACAGACCAGCCATGAGCAGTTCTTC

clone size: once
D gene: TRBD1
J gene: TRBJ1-1
V gene: TRBV4-3
CDR3 protein: CASSLDRANTEAFF
CDR3 DNA: TGCGCCAGCAGCCTGGACAGGGCGAACACTGAAGCTTTCTTT

clone size: -
D gene: TRBD2
J gene: TRBJ2-1
V gene: TRBV4-1
CDR3 protein: CASSHLGGALNNEQFF
CDR3 DNA: TGCGCCAGCAGCCATCTCGGGGGGGCGCTAAACAATGAGCAGTTCTTC

clone size: -
D gene: TRBD2
J gene: TRBJ2-5
V gene: TRBV30
CDR3 protein: CAWKPPRTRTQETQYF
CDR3 DNA: TGTGCCTGGAAACCCCCCCGGACTAGAACACAAGAGACCCAGTACTTC

clone size: -
D gene: TRBD1
J gene: TRBJ1-3
V gene: TRBV10-2
CDR3 protein: CASSEWGIGQARSGNTIYF
CDR3 DNA: TGCGCCAGCAGTGAGTGGGGAATAGGACAGGCCCGCTCTGGAAACACCATATATTTT

clone size: -
D gene: TRBD2
J gene: TRBJ2-1
V gene: TRBV19
CDR3 protein: CASSLRTLAGTYNEQFF
CDR3 DNA: TGTGCCAGTAGTCTCAGGACGCTAGCGGGGACCTACAATGAGCAGTTCTTC